The 12 T cell receptor beta chains listed next were all sequenced from one sample in a study of T cell repertoires in cytomegalovirus infection. TCRdb fed the reads into MiXCR, producing one record per CDR3 protein. The table includes approximately 81,000 distinct CDR3 sequences, about 24% detected once. These TCRs are of unknown antigen specificity. The sample in question was CD8+ T cells from cultured PBMCs, obtained from culture after CMV antigen stimulation. These receptors were obtained from a human donor in good health (CMV status not recorded). Some clones in this sample may be carry-over from other donors' samples.

This clonotype was observed at least ten times. The rearrangement uses TRBV7-9 and TRBJ1-1, with a tentative D call TRBD1 (5 bases). The CDR3 runs to 14 residues. V dropped 1 base and J dropped 1 base, with 7 bases sitting between them. Germline V CDR1 and CDR2: SEHNR, FQNEAQ (reference sequence). The CDR3 spells CASSLGGTNTEAFF. The CDR3 region has the DNA TGTGCCAGCAGCTTAGGCGGGACGAACACTGAAGCTTTCTTT.

This clonotype has more than one count but fewer than ten. The rearrangement joins TRBV6-1 to TRBJ2-7; TRBD2 aligns across 7 bases. CDR3 length equals 13 residues. CDR1 MNHNS and CDR2 SASEGT come from the germline V gene. The trim removed 3 bases at V and 2 bases at J, leaving 1 base unmatched. The CDR3 sequence: CASSDGLAYEQYF. Here the CDR3 DNA reads TGTGCCAGCAGTGATGGACTAGCCTACGAGCAGTACTTC.

This clonotype was picked up a small number of times. The chain uses TRBV6-2 or TRBV6-3 and TRBJ2-6, with D perhaps given as TRBD1 or TRBD2 (5 bases each). The V gene lost 7 bases and the J gene lost 0 bases, with 7 bases spanning the gap. This CDR3 contains 14 residues. Germline assignment: CDR1 MNHEY and CDR2 SVGEGT. The CDR3 loop is CASTGSSGANVLTF. The DNA for the CDR3 is TGTGCCAGCACAGGGAGCTCTGGGGCCAACGTCCTGACTTTC.

J is TRBJ2-1 and V is TRBV27; 10 bases match TRBD1. The trim removed 5 bases at V and 6 bases at J, leaving 4 bases unmatched. The CDR3 is 14 amino acids. Germline CDR1 reads MNHEY; CDR2 reads SMNVEV (reference sequence). DNA for the CDR3: TGTGCCAGCAGTCCGGGGACAGGGGCCAATGAGCAGTTCTTC. This encodes CASSPGTGANEQFF.

In its sample, this clonotype was seen once. This chain joins TRBV14 and TRBJ2-6; the D call may be TRBD1 or TRBD2 (5 bases each). The CDR3 length is 16 residues. Germline loops: CDR1 SGHDN, CDR2 FVKESK. The germline V and J ends were trimmed by 0 bases and 4 bases, with 10 bases remaining between them. The DNA of the CDR3 is TGTGCCAGCAGCCAAGATCCCGGGACCGGGGCCAACGTCCTGACTTTC. Amino acid sequence: CASSQDPGTGANVLTF.

This clonotype was picked up many times. The gene calls are TRBV7-6 and TRBJ1-1; perhaps TRBD1 as D (5 bases). Trimming pared 2 bases from V and 0 bases from J, leaving 10 bases between. Germline V gene sequence: CDR1 SGHVS, CDR2 FNYEAQ. The CDR3 has 15 residues. In DNA, the CDR3 is TGTGCCAGCAGCTTAAGTGAGGGGATGAACACTGAAGCTTTCTTT. It specifies CASSLSEGMNTEAFF. Together with reference TRBV7-6 and TRBJ1-1, the CDR3 gives the full variable domain: GAGVSQSPRYKVTKRGQDVALRCDPISGHVSLYWYRQALGQGPEFLTYFNYEAQQDKSGLPNDRFSAERPEGSISTLTIQRTEQRDSAMYRCASSLSEGMNTEAFFGQGTRLTVV.

This clonotype was counted at least ten times. This chain joins TRBV7-6 and TRBJ1-1; D unresolved. Germline CDR1 and CDR2: SGHVS and FNYEAQ. The CDR3 loop spans 15 amino acids. V was shortened by 3 bases and J by 1 base, with 12 bases between the two germline ends. The CDR3 DNA sequence: TGTGCCAGCAGCTTTTCTCGGGAGACGAACACTGAAGCTTTCTTT. This gives the protein CASSFSRETNTEAFF. The whole variable domain, remainder taken from reference TRBV7-6 and TRBJ1-1, is GAGVSQSPRYKVTKRGQDVALRCDPISGHVSLYWYRQALGQGPEFLTYFNYEAQQDKSGLPNDRFSAERPEGSISTLTIQRTEQRDSAMYRCASSFSRETNTEAFFGQGTRLTVV.

The V call is TRBV6-5, the J call TRBJ2-2; D not resolved. The CDR3 extends over 14 amino acids. Germline V gene sequence: CDR1 MNHEY, CDR2 SVGAGI. Trimming took off 0 bases at V and 6 bases at J, with 8 bases between the two ends. The CDR3 DNA sequence: TGTGCCAGCAGTTACTCACCCGGACCCGGGGAGCTGTTTTTT. Translation gives CASSYSPGPGELFF.

This clonotype was found a few times. The chain links TRBV6-1 to TRBJ2-3; 8 bases are a match to TRBD2. The V and J ends lost 2 bases and 0 bases, in that order; junction bases with no gene match: 4. The CDR3 is made up of 16 amino acids. Germline CDR1 is MNHNS and CDR2 is SASEGT. DNA for the CDR3: TGTGCCAGCAGTGAAAGGGCGGGGGGAAGCACAGATACGCAGTATTTT. Its protein product is CASSERAGGSTDTQYF.

This clonotype was counted many times. The chain employs TRBV6-1 and TRBJ2-3; possibly TRBD2 for D (5 bases). The germline CDR1 and CDR2 sequences are MNHNS and SASEGT. The V gene lost 7 bases and the J gene lost 5 bases, with 10 bases spanning the gap. The CDR3 consists of 12 residues. The CDR3 nucleotides are TGTGCCAGCACGGGGTCGGGAGATACGCAGTATTTT. This encodes CASTGSGDTQYF.

This clonotype was counted ten times or more. This chain uses TRBV7-6 with TRBJ2-2; D perhaps matches TRBD2 (5 bases). The CDR3 consists of 15 residues. The V and J ends lost 5 bases and 3 bases respectively, with 13 bases between them. The germline V gene encodes CDR1 SGHVS and CDR2 FNYEAQ. In nucleotides, the CDR3 is TGTGCCAGCAGCCTCCGGACTGGGGACACCGGGGAGCTGTTTTTT. It is translated as CASSLRTGDTGELFF.

This rearrangement joins TRBV19 to TRBJ2-1; D remains unclear. This CDR3 is 15 amino acids long. V was cut by 0 bases and J by 8 bases, with 14 bases left in between. CDR1 is LNHDA and CDR2 is SQIVND in the germline V gene (reference sequence). CDR3 in DNA: TGTGCCAGTAGTATAGATCGAGGCCTTGTTGATGAGCAGTTCTTC. This codes for CASSIDRGLVDEQFF.